This T cell receptor beta chain is drawn from a study of T cell repertoires in cytomegalovirus infection. In the study overall: Evidence of both CMV infection and a matching HLA type came from public TCR beta signatures.

Trimming pared 7 bases from V and 1 base from J, leaving 13 bases between. The CDR3 runs to 14 residues. Note on this clonotype: Antigen specificity is unknown.

Findings and caveats of the study: Totalled public TCR beta family frequency picked out people who carried CMV plus the relevant HLA. Within the response measured ex vivo, HLA-C-restricted CMV-specific TCR beta clonotypes were dominant.

TCRdb passed the reads through MiXCR, listing each CDR3 protein once. This table holds 300,000 to 450,000 distinct CDR3 sequences, 18% found once. The rearrangement joins TRBV12-3 or TRBV12-4 to TRBJ1-1; no clear D gene. The TCR sequence derives from a human donor in good health (CMV status not recorded). Some clones in this sample may be carry-over from other donors' samples. The sequenced sample was PBMCs. CDR3: CASTWRSANTEAFF. Here the CDR3 DNA reads TGTGCCAGCACCTGGAGGTCAGCGAACACTGAAGCTTTCTTT.